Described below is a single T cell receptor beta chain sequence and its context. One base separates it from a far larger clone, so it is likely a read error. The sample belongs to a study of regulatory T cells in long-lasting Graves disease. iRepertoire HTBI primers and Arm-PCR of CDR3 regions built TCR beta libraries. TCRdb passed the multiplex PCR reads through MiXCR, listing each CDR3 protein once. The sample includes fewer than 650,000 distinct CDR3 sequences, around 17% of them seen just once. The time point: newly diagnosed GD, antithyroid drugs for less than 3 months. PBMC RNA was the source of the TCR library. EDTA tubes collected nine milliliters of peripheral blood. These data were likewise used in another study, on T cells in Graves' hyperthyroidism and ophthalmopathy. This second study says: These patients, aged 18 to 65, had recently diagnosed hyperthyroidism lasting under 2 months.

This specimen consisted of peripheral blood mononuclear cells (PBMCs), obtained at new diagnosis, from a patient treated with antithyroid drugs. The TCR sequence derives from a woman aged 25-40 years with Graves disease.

The chain's CDR3 is CASSFFSDRSPEPYEQFF. In DNA form, the CDR3 reads TGTGCCAGCAGTTTTTTCTCGGACAGATCCCCTGAACCCTACGAGCAGTTCTTC. The chain is built from TRBV12-3 or TRBV12-4 and TRBJ2-1; tentative D call: TRBD1 (6 bases). The length of the CDR3 is 18 residues. Trimming stripped 3 bases from V and 10 bases from J, with 28 bases between.